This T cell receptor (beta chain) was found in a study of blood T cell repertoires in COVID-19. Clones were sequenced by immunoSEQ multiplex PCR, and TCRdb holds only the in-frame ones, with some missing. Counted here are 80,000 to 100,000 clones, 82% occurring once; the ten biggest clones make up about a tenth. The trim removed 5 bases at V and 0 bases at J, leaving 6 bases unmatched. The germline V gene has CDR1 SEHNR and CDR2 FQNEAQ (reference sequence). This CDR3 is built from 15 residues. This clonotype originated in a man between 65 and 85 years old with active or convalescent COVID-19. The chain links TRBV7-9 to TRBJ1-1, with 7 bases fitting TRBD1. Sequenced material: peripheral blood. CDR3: CASSVGQYMNTEAFF. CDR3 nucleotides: TGTGCCAGCAGCGTGGGACAGTACATGAACACTGAAGCTTTCTTT.